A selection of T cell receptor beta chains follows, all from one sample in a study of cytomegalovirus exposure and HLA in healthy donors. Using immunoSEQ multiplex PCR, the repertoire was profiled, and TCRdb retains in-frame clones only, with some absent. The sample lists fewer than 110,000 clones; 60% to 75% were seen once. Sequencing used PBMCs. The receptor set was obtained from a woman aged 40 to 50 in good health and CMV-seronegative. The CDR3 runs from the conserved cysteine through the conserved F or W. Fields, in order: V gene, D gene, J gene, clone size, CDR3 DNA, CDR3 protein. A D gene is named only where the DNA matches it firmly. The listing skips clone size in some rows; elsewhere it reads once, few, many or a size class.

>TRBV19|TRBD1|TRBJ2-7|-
TGTGCCAGTAGTACACAGGGGGCGGGCTACGAGCAGTACTTC
CASSTQGAGYEQYF
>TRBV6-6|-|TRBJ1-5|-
TGTGCCAGCACCATGACTGGAGGGGATCAGCCCCAGCATTTT
CASTMTGGDQPQHF
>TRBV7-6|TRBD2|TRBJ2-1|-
TGTGCCAGCAGCTATGGGACTAGCGGGGGCGCAAAGTCACGGAATGAGCAGTTCTTC
CASSYGTSGGAKSRNEQFF
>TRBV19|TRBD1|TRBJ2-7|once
TGTGCCAGTAGTCAATCCGGGACAGGGGACTTCGAGCAGTACTTC
CASSQSGTGDFEQYF
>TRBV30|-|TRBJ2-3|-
TGTGCCTGGAGTGGGGGGCGAAGCACAGATACGCAGTATTTT
CAWSGGRSTDTQYF
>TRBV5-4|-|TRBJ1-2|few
TGTGCCAGCAGCTTGGAGAGGTCCTACTATGGCTACACCTTC
CASSLERSYYGYTF
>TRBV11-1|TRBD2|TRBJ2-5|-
TGTGCCAGCAGCCAATCTAGCGGGGGGCCCCAAGAGACCCAGTACTTC
CASSQSSGGPQETQYF
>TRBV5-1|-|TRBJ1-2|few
TGCGCCAGCAGCTTGGACGGAGGGAACGTTAACTATGGCTACACCTTC
CASSLDGGNVNYGYTF
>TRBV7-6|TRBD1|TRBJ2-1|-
TGTGCCAGCAGCCCAGGACAGGGCATGAATGAGCAGTTCTTC
CASSPGQGMNEQFF
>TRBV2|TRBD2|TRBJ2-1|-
TGTGCCTCCGGGGGGACTAGCGGGGGTAATGAGCAGTTCTTC
CASGGTSGGNEQFF
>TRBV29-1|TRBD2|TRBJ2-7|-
TGCAGCGTGGTCCCCGGGCTAGCGGGCTACGAGCAGTACTTC
CSVVPGLAGYEQYF
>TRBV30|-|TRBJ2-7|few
TGTGCCTGGAGTGTGAGTGTCTACGAGCAGTACTTC
CAWSVSVYEQYF
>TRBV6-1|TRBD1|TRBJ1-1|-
TGTGCCAGCAGTGACATAACCCCGGCAGGGGGCTCTGACACTGAAGCTTTCTTT
CASSDITPAGGSDTEAFF
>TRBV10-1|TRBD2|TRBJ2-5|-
TGCGCCAGCAGTGAGACATCTAGCGGGAGTGCCCAAGAGACCCAGTACTTC
CASSETSSGSAQETQYF
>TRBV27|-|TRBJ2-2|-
TGTGCCAGCAGCCGACCCTTGGGGGGAGATCCGGGCACCGGGGAGCTGTTTTTT
CASSRPLGGDPGTGELFF
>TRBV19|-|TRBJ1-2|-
TGTGCCAGTGAGGATTTTTCGAACTATGGCTACACCTTC
CASEDFSNYGYTF
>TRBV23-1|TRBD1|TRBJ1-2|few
TGCGCCAGCAGTCAATCGGGACAGCCTTTTAACTATGGCTACACCTTC
CASSQSGQPFNYGYTF
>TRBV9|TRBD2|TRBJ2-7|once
TGTGCCAGCAGCGTAGACGGGGGGTTAACGAGGGAGCAGTACTTC
CASSVDGGLTREQYF
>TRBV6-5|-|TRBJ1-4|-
TGTGCCAGCAGTTACTTCGGAGAAAGGAATGAAAAACTGTTTTTT
CASSYFGERNEKLFF
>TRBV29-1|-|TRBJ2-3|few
TGCAGCGTTGAGGGGCTGGCGCGGCAAAGCACAGATACGCAGTATTTT
CSVEGLARQSTDTQYF
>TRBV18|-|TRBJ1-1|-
TGTGCCAGCTCACCGAACAGGGACGACACTGAAGCTTTCTTT
CASSPNRDDTEAFF
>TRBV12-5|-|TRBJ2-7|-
TGTGCTAGTGTATCGGCGGGGTCCGAGCAGTACTTC
CASVSAGSEQYF
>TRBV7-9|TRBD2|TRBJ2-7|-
TGTGCCAGCAGCTTAGCAGCTAGCGGATACGAGCAGTACTTC
CASSLAASGYEQYF
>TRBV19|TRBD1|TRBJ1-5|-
TGTGCCACCCGACAGGGGGGTTCGGATCAGCCCCAGCATTTT
CATRQGGSDQPQHF
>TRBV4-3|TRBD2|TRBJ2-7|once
TGCGCCAGCAGCCAATGGCTAGCGGGGGCTTACGAGCAGTACTTC
CASSQWLAGAYEQYF
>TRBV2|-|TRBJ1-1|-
TGTGCCAGCAGCCGGAGAGGGGAAGCTTTCTTT
CASSRRGEAFF
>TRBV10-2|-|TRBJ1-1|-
TGCGCCAGCAGTGTACGGGGGAGGGACACTGAAGCTTTCTTT
CASSVRGRDTEAFF
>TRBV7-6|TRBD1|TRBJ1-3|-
TGTGCCAGCAGAGAGGGGACAGCCTCTGGAAACACCATATATTTT
CASREGTASGNTIYF
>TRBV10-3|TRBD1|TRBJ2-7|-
TGTGCCATCAGGCCCACACAGGGGTTCGGCTCCTACGAGCAGTACTTC
CAIRPTQGFGSYEQYF
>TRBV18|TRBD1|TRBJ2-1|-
TGTGCCAGCTCACAGGGACAGGGATCCTACAATGAGCAGTTCTTC
CASSQGQGSYNEQFF
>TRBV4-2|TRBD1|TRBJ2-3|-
TGTGCCAGTAGACCATCGACCGGGACAGGGGGCACAGATACGCAGTATTTT
CASRPSTGTGGTDTQYF
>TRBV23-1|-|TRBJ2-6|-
TGCGCCAGCAGCCGGGACACTAGCTCTGGGGCCAACGTCCTGACTTTC
CASSRDTSSGANVLTF
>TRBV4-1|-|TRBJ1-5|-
TGCGCCAGCAGCCAAGATGGAGGCTCGAATCAGCCCCAGCATTTT
CASSQDGGSNQPQHF
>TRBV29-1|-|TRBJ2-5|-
TGCAGCGTTGAATACAGGGCCCAAGAGACCCAGTACTTC
CSVEYRAQETQYF
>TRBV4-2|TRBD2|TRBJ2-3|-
TGTGCCAGCAGCCCAGTGTTAACGGGGGGGCCCTTAGATACGCAGTATTTT
CASSPVLTGGPLDTQYF
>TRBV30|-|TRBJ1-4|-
TGTGCCTGGAGTGTACGGGGACACGCTAATGAAAAACTGTTTTTT
CAWSVRGHANEKLFF
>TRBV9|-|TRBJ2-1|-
TGTGCCAGCAGCGCCCTTAGCTCCTACAATGAGCAGTTCTTC
CASSALSSYNEQFF
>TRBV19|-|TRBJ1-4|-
TGTGCCAGTAGTATAGATATCAGCGGTTATAATGAAAAACTGTTTTTT
CASSIDISGYNEKLFF
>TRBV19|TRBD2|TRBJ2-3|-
TGTGCCAGTAGTCAGCGGGACGGGAGAGATACGCAGTATTTT
CASSQRDGRDTQYF
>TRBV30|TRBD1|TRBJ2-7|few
TGTGCCTGGAGTCTAGGGGGCGTGAGTAACGAGCAGTACTTC
CAWSLGGVSNEQYF
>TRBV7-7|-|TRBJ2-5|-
TGTGCTAGCAGCTTAAGTGTAGGGGGCCAAGAGACCCAGTACTTC
CASSLSVGGQETQYF
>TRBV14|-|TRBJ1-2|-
TGTGCCAGCAGCACCCCAGGGGCATGGGGCTACACCTTC
CASSTPGAWGYTF
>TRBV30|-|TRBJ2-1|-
TGTGCCTTAGGGCTAGCTGTCTACAATGAGCAGTTCTTC
CALGLAVYNEQFF
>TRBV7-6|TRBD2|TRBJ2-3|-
TGTGCCAGCAGCTTAGGGACTAGCGGGGGGATCACAGATACGCAGTATTTT
CASSLGTSGGITDTQYF
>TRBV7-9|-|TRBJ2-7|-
TGTGCCAGCAGCTTAGCAGGGGGACCCTACGAGCAGTACTTC
CASSLAGGPYEQYF
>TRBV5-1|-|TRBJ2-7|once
TGCGCCAGCAGCTTTCGGGAGTCGGGCTACGAGCAGTACTTC
CASSFRESGYEQYF
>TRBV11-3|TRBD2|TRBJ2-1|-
TGTGCCAGCAGCCCCGGACTAGCTTCCTACAATGAGCAGTTCTTC
CASSPGLASYNEQFF
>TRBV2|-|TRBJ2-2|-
TGTGCCAGCAGTGAACGACAGAACACCGGGGAGCTGTTTTTT
CASSERQNTGELFF